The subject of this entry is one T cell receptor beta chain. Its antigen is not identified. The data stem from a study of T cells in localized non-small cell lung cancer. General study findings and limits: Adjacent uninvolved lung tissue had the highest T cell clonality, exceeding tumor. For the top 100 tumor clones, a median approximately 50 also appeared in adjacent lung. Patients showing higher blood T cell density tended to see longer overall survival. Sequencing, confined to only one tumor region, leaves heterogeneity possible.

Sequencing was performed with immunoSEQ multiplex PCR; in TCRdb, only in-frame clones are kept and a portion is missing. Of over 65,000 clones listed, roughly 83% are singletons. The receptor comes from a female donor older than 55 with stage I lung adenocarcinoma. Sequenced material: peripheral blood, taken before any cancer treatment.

Here the CDR3 DNA reads TGCAGCGTTGGGAGTGGTAGCTGGGGAGAGACCCAGTACTTC. Translation: CSVGSGSWGETQYF. J is TRBJ2-5 and V is TRBV29-1; D gene uncertain. The CDR3 spans 14 residues. Per germline, CDR1 SQVTM and CDR2 ANQGSEA. V lost 4 bases, J lost 4 bases, and 16 bases lay in between.